The source of this TCR beta chain is a study of blood T cell repertoires in COVID-19. Whole-study context: Sources were T cells, B-cell-depleted T cells, or PBMCs; the material itself was cDNA or gDNA.

Libraries were prepared by immunoSEQ multiplex PCR; TCRdb keeps only in-frame clonotypes and omits some of them. There are 130,000 to 150,000 clones in the sample; approximately 86% occur only once, and 6.2% lies in the top ten. Trimming cost V 3 bases and J 3 bases, with 11 bases left between them. The V gene's germline CDR1 is SGHDN and CDR2 FVKESK. The CDR3 covers 14 residues. Categorization into cohorts depended on clinical history that participants reported. Donors of Cohort 3 who recovered were those that had two negative PCRs, clearance, or symptom resolution. The sequencing sample was made of PBMCs or T cells enriched from blood (not recorded which). The receptor's source is a woman between 40 and 50 years old who had recovered from COVID-19. This chain uses TRBV14 with TRBJ1-2; D not resolved. CDR3 nucleotide sequence: TGTGCCAGCAGCCAGGGTTACGGGTACTATGGCTACACCTTC. Translation: CASSQGYGYYGYTF.